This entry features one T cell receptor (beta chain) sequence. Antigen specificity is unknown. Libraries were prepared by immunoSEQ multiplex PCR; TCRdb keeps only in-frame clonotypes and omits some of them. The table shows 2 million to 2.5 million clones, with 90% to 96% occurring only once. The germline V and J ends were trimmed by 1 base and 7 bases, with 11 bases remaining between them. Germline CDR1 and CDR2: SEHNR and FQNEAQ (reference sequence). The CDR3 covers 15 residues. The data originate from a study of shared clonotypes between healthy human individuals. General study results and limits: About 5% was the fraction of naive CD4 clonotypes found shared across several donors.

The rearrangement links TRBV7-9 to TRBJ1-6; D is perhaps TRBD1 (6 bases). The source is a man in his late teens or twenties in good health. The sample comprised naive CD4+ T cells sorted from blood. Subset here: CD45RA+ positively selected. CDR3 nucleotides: TGTGCCAGCAGCTTAGACGGACAGCCAAATTCACCCCTCCACTTT. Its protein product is CASSLDGQPNSPLHF.